The T cell receptor beta chain under discussion was sequenced for a study of shared clonotypes between healthy human individuals (TCRdb year 2020). About the study as a whole: A couple of women and a few men aged 18 to 49 years were included in the cohort. For each donor, three plates each were used for CD4 naive and CD4 memory, two plates were used for CD8 naive, and one plate was used for CD8 memory. To estimate repertoire size and how much clonotype sharing occurs between individuals, the study deeply sequenced the blood TCR repertoires of roughly 5 healthy adults. To increase sequencing depth and limit assay-specific biases, TCR repertoire library preparation and sequencing were carried out by different laboratories using diverse techniques. Per donor, leukapheresis produced somewhere between about 0.85 and 9.5 billion PBMCs. Broad study findings and their caveats: Larger estimated clonotype richness was generally found for naive subsets than for memory subsets. The small number of donors limited the genetic and exposure-history diversity represented. Sampling was limited to blood, and TCR repertoires in tissue likely differ from TCR repertoires in blood. Pairwise subsampling indicated that sequencing depth was expected to affect the degree of clonotype sharing among donors. When a few donors were compared, the shared fraction of clonotypes was around 4.6% for naive CD4, approximately 3.3% for naive CD8, more than 2% for memory CD4, and around 0.4% for memory CD8. Incomplete sequencing was indicated by rarefaction of sorted-subset datasets, despite the large sequencing depth. Clonotypes shared by all four sorted-subset donors showed higher generation probabilities than non-shared clonotypes.

Using the deep immunoSEQ assay, multiplex PCR amplified TCR CDR3 regions from genomic DNA. Extracted genomic DNA from each cell subset was distributed evenly across all wells of several immunoSEQ 96-well plates, and each plate was treated as a replicate. For sorted subsets, approximately 200 ng of genomic DNA, equivalent to some 33,000 T cell genomes, went into each replicate PCR. Purified libraries were measured with a Qubit 3.0 fluorometer, size-checked on a Bioanalyzer 2100, and measured again with the KAPA Library Quantification kit. Each immunoSEQ 96-well plate was sequenced on its own single-read 150-cycle Illumina NextSeq 550 flow cell. The paper's data handling went like this. Because only junctional sequences without quality scores were contained in the immunoSEQ output, filtering matching that applied to full-length reads could not be performed. To assign V/J genes and CDR3, sequences were annotated against IMGT germline references using PyIR, a Python wrapper for IgBLAST v1.9. Any read was removed if the V/J assignment was weak (E-value above 1e-6), the CDR3 was missing, or the read contained stop codons, out-of-frame junctions, or ambiguous translated residues. V3J clonotypes were defined as sequences sharing the same inferred V gene, J gene, and CDR3 amino acid sequence. Percentage overlap between repertoires was calculated by dividing the number of shared unique clonotypes by the size of the smaller repertoire. Three approaches were used to assess repertoire richness: RTK rarefaction, the Chao1 estimator, and Recon v2.1 estimates of unobserved clonotypes. Generation probabilities were computed with OLGA for all TCRbeta clonotypes obtained by the gDNA method from a handful of donors. TCRdb limited this immuneACCESS table to in-frame rearrangements with V and J called. A share of clones is missing; checked studies link under half to unresolved V genes, and the rest is unexplained. Clonal size and the V and J genes are those of that table, whereas D and trimming came from the DNA. The sample table lists roughly 2.6 million clones, 85% to 95% of them with a count of one. The ten largest account for 0.13% to 0.15% of the sample.

The donors were healthy, HIV-negative adults who had no recently reported acute infections or vaccinations. All donors were Caucasian adults living in Nashville, Tennessee, USA. CD4+ T cells were enriched by magnetic negative selection; naive cells were then positively selected on CD45RA, and the negative fraction formed the memory subset. Blood was obtained by leukapheresis, after which PBMCs were separated by Ficoll-Histopaque density gradient centrifugation and cryopreserved in liquid nitrogen vapor phase. Analytical flow cytometry was used to check the purity and quantity of each magnetically sorted T cell population. Genomic DNA was isolated from every sorted fraction and measured by UV absorbance on a Nanodrop 2000c. Of note for this clone: There is no known antigen for this receptor. No base quality information exists; no much larger clone differs at one position.

Material: naive CD4+ T cells sorted from blood. The cell subset or site label for this specimen denotes: CD45RA+ positively selected. The TCR was taken from a man between 18 and 29 years old in good health.

The encoded CDR3 is CATSTRQYSNQPQHF. The DNA sequence is given as TGTGCCACCAGCACCAGACAGTATAGCAATCAGCCCCAGCATTTT. The sequence is built from TRBV15 and TRBJ1-5; a tentative D call is TRBD1 (5 bases match). V is shortened by 4 bases, J by 0 bases, and the region joining them spans 10 bases. Measured from the cysteine to the phenylalanine, the CDR3 is 15 residues long. Of all the DNA, just the CDR3 is kept, 45 bases in frame from base 1. From the germline V gene (reference sequence), CDR1 is LNHNV and CDR2 is YYDKDF.